Below are 26 T cell receptor beta chains sequenced from a single sample in a study of blood T cell repertoires in COVID-19. Sequencing used immunoSEQ multiplex PCR; TCRdb keeps in-frame clones, though not all of them. Among 150,000 to 190,000 clones listed, around 87% were seen once. Sequencing input: peripheral blood. Every receptor here comes from a woman in her 40s with acute or convalescent COVID-19.

The rearrangement joins TRBV11-2 to TRBJ2-3, with no clear D. The CDR3 has 14 residues. Germline loops: CDR1 SGHAT, CDR2 FQNNGV. Trimming stripped 5 bases from V and 5 bases from J, with 14 bases between. The CDR3 sequence is CASSPSGLLDTQYF. DNA for the CDR3: TGTGCCAGCAGCCCTTCAGGTCTTCTAGATACGCAGTATTTT.

This clone was picked up one time. This sequence joins TRBV4-1 and TRBJ2-3; 15 bases line up with TRBD2. This CDR3 has 19 residues. Germline CDR1 reads MGHRA; CDR2 reads YSYEKL. With 1 base clipped from V and 8 bases from J, the junction kept 13 bases outside the gene matches. The CDR3 DNA sequence: TGCGCCAGCAGCCAAGGGACTAGCGGGGGGGCCGTATCTGTTTCTACGCAGTATTTT. The encoded protein is CASSQGTSGGAVSVSTQYF.

The chain recombines TRBV10-3 with TRBJ2-2; D may be TRBD1 (6 bases). Germline lookup yields CDR1 ENHRY and CDR2 SYGVKD. There are 13 residues in the CDR3. Deletions cut 3 bases from V and 4 bases from J, with 6 bases between. CDR3 loop: CAISDRGTGELFF. The DNA of the CDR3 is TGTGCCATCAGTGACAGGGGCACCGGGGAGCTGTTTTTT.

The gene calls are TRBV5-1 and TRBJ1-2; 9 positions agree with TRBD1. The CDR3 has 17 residues. V lost 5 bases and J lost 6; bases outside the gene matches: 17. Germline CDR1 SGHRS, CDR2 YFSETQ. DNA for the CDR3: TGCGCCAGCAGACGCGGGACAGGGTATTTAGATTTTGATGGCTACACCTTC. Translating it yields CASRRGTGYLDFDGYTF.

The chain couples TRBV9 to TRBJ2-1, with a tentative D call TRBD2 (5 bases). Looked up from germline, CDR1 is SGDLS and CDR2 is YYNGEE. The CDR3 spans 15 residues. Trimming took 0 bases from V and 8 from J, leaving 15 bases between them. The CDR3, as DNA: TGTGCCAGCAGCGTAGGAGGAGGAGGTACGGATGAGCAGTTCTTC. Its translation is CASSVGGGGTDEQFF.

The J gene is TRBJ2-7, the V gene TRBV21-1; no DNA check was done on the table's D call, TRBD1. TRBV21-1 is flagged as a pseudogene. The CDR3 length is 15 residues. The CDR3 protein is CASRLDRTVGNEQYF. CDR3 bases: TGTGCCAGCAGACTGGACAGGACGGTAGGGAACGAGCAGTACTTC.

This sequence joins TRBV5-1 and TRBJ2-3, with 8 bases matching TRBD2. CDR1 and CDR2 from the germline V gene are SGHRS and YFSETQ. The trim removed 2 bases at V and 1 base at J, leaving 3 bases unmatched. CDR3 length equals 15 residues. The DNA for the CDR3 is TGCGCCAGCAGCTTAGCGGGGGATCGCACAGATACGCAGTATTTT. Its translation: CASSLAGDRTDTQYF.

The V call is TRBV9, the J call TRBJ2-3; TRBD2 aligns across 7 bases. The length of the CDR3 is 14 residues. Looked up from germline, CDR1 is SGDLS and CDR2 is YYNGEE. The V gene end was trimmed by 3 bases and the J gene end by 3 bases; junction bases not matched to a gene: 4. The CDR3 nucleotides are TGTGCCAGCAGCGCTCAACTAGCGACAGATACGCAGTATTTT. Translated: CASSAQLATDTQYF.

The rearrangement uses TRBV10-3 and TRBJ1-5, with D unresolved. This CDR3 is built from 14 residues. Trimming pared 0 bases from V and 12 bases from J, leaving 15 bases between. The germline gives CDR1 ENHRY, CDR2 SYGVKD. This chain's CDR3 is CAISESLGVELQHF. CDR3 nucleotides: TGTGCCATCAGTGAGTCTCTCGGGGTTGAGCTCCAGCATTTT.

The J gene is TRBJ1-3, the V gene TRBV4-1; 7 positions agree with TRBD1. Germline CDR1 and CDR2: MGHRA and YSYEKL. This CDR3 has 16 residues. V dropped 1 base and J dropped 0; count of bases not matched to a gene: 3. In DNA, the CDR3 is TGCGCCAGCAGCCAAGCACAGGGGAGCTCTGGAAACACCATATATTTT. Translating gives CASSQAQGSSGNTIYF.

The CDR3 sequence: CASSLQRTRGNRDEQFF. For the CDR3, the DNA is TGTGCCAGCAGCCTACAAAGGACTAGAGGAAACAGGGATGAGCAGTTCTTC. This chain uses TRBV7-9 with TRBJ2-1; weak D call: TRBD2 (7 bases). The CDR3 sequence is 17 residues long. CDR1 and CDR2 from the germline V gene are SEHNR and FQNEAQ (reference sequence). V was shortened by 5 bases and J by 8 bases, with 25 bases between the two germline ends.

This chain connects TRBV5-1 to TRBJ2-1; 7 positions agree with TRBD1. CDR3 length: 13 residues. CDR1 is SGHRS, CDR2 YFSETQ, per germline. V shed 3 bases and J 7 bases; nucleotides not matched to a gene: 4. DNA for the CDR3: TGCGCCAGCAGCTCCGACAGGGTGAATGAGCAGTTCTTC. This translates into CASSSDRVNEQFF.

The chain uses TRBV2 and TRBJ2-7; D is perhaps TRBD2 (5 bases). Germline V lookup: CDR1 SNHLY, CDR2 FYNNEI. This CDR3 has 12 residues. Trimming took 6 bases from V and 9 from J, leaving 15 bases between them. This chain's CDR3 is CASSGEPGAQYF. CDR3 DNA sequence: TGTGCCAGCAGCGGGGAGCCTGGCGCGCAGTACTTC.

V gene TRBV5-1 combines with J gene TRBJ1-2; TRBD1 aligns across 7 bases. Germline V gives CDR1 SGHRS, CDR2 YFSETQ. The V gene end was trimmed by 4 bases and the J gene end by 3 bases; junction bases not matched to a gene: 6. This CDR3 has 14 amino acids. The CDR3 protein is CASSLETGDYGYTF. Written as DNA, the CDR3 is TGCGCCAGCAGCCTAGAAACAGGGGACTATGGCTACACCTTC. Full variable domain (outside the CDR3, taken from reference TRBV5-1 and TRBJ1-2): KAGVTQTPRYLIKTRGQQVTLSCSPISGHRSVSWYQQTPGQGLQFLFEYFSETQRNKGNFPGRFSGRQFSNSRSEMNVSTLELGDSALYLCASSLETGDYGYTFGSGTRLTVV.

This chain joins TRBV19 and TRBJ2-3, with unresolved D. Trimming left V 4 bases short and J 0 bases short, with 14 bases between. The CDR3 has 16 amino acids. From germline, CDR1 is LNHDA and CDR2 SQIVND (reference sequence). The CDR3 loop is CASSRSVKTSTDTQYF. Here the CDR3 DNA reads TGTGCCAGTAGTAGGTCTGTTAAGACTAGCACAGATACGCAGTATTTT.

The chain is built from TRBV21-1 and TRBJ2-1; the DNA was not used to check the table's D call, TRBD2. TRBV21-1 is termed a pseudogene. The CDR3 length is 17 residues. Here the CDR3 reads CASSKVGRGGAYNEQFF. The CDR3 bases are TGTGCCAGCAGCAAAGTCGGGCGCGGGGGGGCCTACAATGAGCAGTTCTTC.

The chain recombines TRBV19 with TRBJ2-1; 7 nucleotides match TRBD2. V lost 4 bases to trimming and J lost 10 bases; unmatched junction nucleotides: 1. CDR1 is LNHDA and CDR2 is SQIVND in the germline V gene (reference sequence). The CDR3 length is 11 residues. For the CDR3, the DNA is TGTGCCAGTAGTAAACTAGCGGAGCAGTTCTTC. This encodes CASSKLAEQFF.

The chain joins TRBV19 to TRBJ2-3; TRBD2 agrees at 7 bases. This CDR3 is built from 13 residues. V was pared by 5 bases and J by 5 bases, with 4 bases of the junction left unmatched. The germline gives CDR1 LNHDA, CDR2 SQIVND (reference sequence). CDR3 nucleotide sequence: TGTGCCAGTAGTTGGGGCGGGGGAGATACGCAGTATTTT. Encoded protein: CASSWGGGDTQYF.

J is TRBJ2-2 and V is TRBV7-3, with TRBD2 matching 8 bases. CDR1 and CDR2 from the germline V gene are SGHTA and FQGTGA. After removal of 5 bases from V and 4 bases from J, the junction contained 3 bases not matched to a gene. This CDR3 has 14 amino acids. The CDR3 loop is CASSQRESTGELFF. Here the CDR3 DNA reads TGTGCCAGCAGCCAGCGGGAGTCCACCGGGGAGCTGTTTTTT. The whole variable domain, filled in from reference TRBV7-3 and TRBJ2-2, reads GAGVSQTPSNKVTEKGKYVELRCDPISGHTALYWYRQSLGQGPEFLIYFQGTGAADDSGLPNDRFFAVRPEGSVSTLKIQRTERGDSAVYLCASSQRESTGELFFGEGSRLTVL.

The chain recombines TRBV21-1 with TRBJ2-5; TRBD1, as called in the table, went unchecked against the DNA. TRBV21-1 is tagged as a pseudogene. CDR3 size: 13 residues. As DNA, the CDR3 is TGTGCCAGTCGAACAGGGTCCAAAGAGACCCAGTACTTC. Amino acid sequence: CASRTGSKETQYF.

The chain recombines TRBV25-1 with TRBJ2-5; 9 bases are a match to TRBD2. Germline trimming cut 10 bases from V and 3 bases from J; bases unmatched to any gene: 3. This CDR3 has 12 residues. Germline V lookup: CDR1 MGHDK, CDR2 SYGVNS. In nucleotides, the CDR3 is TGTGCCACGTCTAGCGGGAAAGAGACCCAGTACTTC. Residues: CATSSGKETQYF.

The J gene is TRBJ2-1, the V gene TRBV2; 7 positions match TRBD1. The germline CDR1 and CDR2 sequences are SNHLY and FYNNEI. Losses at the gene ends were 6 bases for V and 5 bases for J; bases not matched to a gene: 13. There are 16 residues in the CDR3. The CDR3 region has the DNA TGTGCCAGCAGCAAGGGGACAGCCGGAACAAACAATGAGCAGTTCTTC. Protein product: CASSKGTAGTNNEQFF.

The chain employs TRBV27 and TRBJ1-5, with D possibly matching TRBD1 (6 bases). The germline CDR1 and CDR2 sequences are MNHEY and SMNVEV (reference sequence). V shed 5 bases and J shed 0 bases, with 11 bases lying between them. CDR3 length equals 15 residues. Here the CDR3 DNA reads TGTGCCAGCAGTAGCAGGGGATTTAGCAATCAGCCCCAGCATTTT. Amino acids: CASSSRGFSNQPQHF.

The rearrangement joins TRBV28 to TRBJ1-2; TRBD1 aligns across 8 bases. The J segment lost 7 bases and the V segment lost 1 base, leaving 8 bases of the junction unmatched. Germline V gene sequence: CDR1 MDHEN, CDR2 SYDVKM. The CDR3 is 15 amino acids. In nucleotides, the CDR3 is TGTGCCAGCAGTTTATTGCCTCAGGGGGCGGGTGGCTACACCTTC. Translated, it gives CASSLLPQGAGGYTF.

The chain employs TRBV3-1 (or the pseudogene TRBV3-2) and TRBJ2-3, with 11 nucleotides matching TRBD2. In germline, CDR1 is LGHDT, CDR2 YNNKEL (reference sequence). This CDR3 has 18 residues. With 6 bases clipped from V and 4 bases from J, the junction kept 15 bases outside the gene matches. The CDR3 coding sequence is TGTGCCAGCAGAGACAGGGTCGGGCTAGCGGGAGGAGCAGATACGCAGTATTTT. Translating it yields CASRDRVGLAGGADTQYF.

In this sample, this clone turned up once. The CDR3 region is CASSLNGRVDNEQFF. CDR3 coding DNA: TGTGCCAGCAGTTTGAACGGGCGGGTAGACAATGAGCAGTTCTTC. The rearrangement uses TRBV11-2 and TRBJ2-1; D might be TRBD2 (5 bases). Between the trimmed V and J ends, which lost 6 bases and 5 bases, there was a span of 17 bases. Germline-derived CDR1 and CDR2 are SGHAT and FQNNGV. There are 15 residues in the CDR3.